These 27 T cell receptor beta chains were all obtained from the same sample, sequenced in a study of cytomegalovirus exposure and HLA in healthy donors. Clones were sequenced by immunoSEQ multiplex PCR, and TCRdb holds only the in-frame ones, with some missing. The sample consists of about 130,000 clones, around nine tenths of them appearing once. What was sequenced was PBMCs. All receptors derive from a man between 25 and 39 years old in good health and CMV-seronegative.

The chain links TRBV15 to TRBJ2-5; D perhaps matches TRBD2 (5 bases). V was pared by 0 bases and J by 4 bases, with 12 bases between. Looked up from germline, CDR1 is LNHNV and CDR2 is YYDKDF (reference sequence). The CDR3 covers 15 residues. DNA for the CDR3: TGTGCCACCAGCAGAGATGTTGGAGAGGGAGAGACCCAGTACTTC. Its protein is CATSRDVGEGETQYF.

The chain's CDR3 is CATSRATAETQYF. Here the CDR3 DNA reads TGTGCCACCAGCAGAGCTACAGCAGAGACCCAGTACTTC. This rearrangement joins TRBV15 to TRBJ2-5; D is undetermined. CDR3 length: 13 amino acids. Trimming took off 1 base at V and 4 bases at J, with 7 bases between the two ends. The germline V gene has CDR1 LNHNV and CDR2 YYDKDF (reference sequence).

This clone showed up just once. V and J are TRBV6-5 and TRBJ2-7, with D possibly being TRBD1 (5 bases). CDR3 length: 15 amino acids. V was pared by 6 bases and J by 0 bases, with 15 bases between. The germline gives CDR1 MNHEY, CDR2 SVGAGI. CDR3 in DNA: TGTGCCAGCAGCTGGACAAGCCAGAGCTCCTACGAGCAGTACTTC. Translated, it gives CASSWTSQSSYEQYF.

V and J are TRBV10-3 and TRBJ1-2; D might be TRBD1 (6 bases). The V and J ends lost 3 bases and 3 bases respectively, with 11 bases between them. The length of the CDR3 is 14 residues. CDR1 and CDR2 (germline): ENHRY, SYGVKD. The CDR3 bases are TGTGCCATCAGTGACCAGGGGCGTTACTATGGCTACACCTTC. Protein product: CAISDQGRYYGYTF.

The chain combines TRBV19 with TRBJ1-1; 8 bases are a match to TRBD1. The CDR3 consists of 15 residues. The V segment lost 1 base and the J segment 5 bases; nucleotides outside the gene matches: 6. CDR1 is LNHDA and CDR2 is SQIVND in the germline V gene (reference sequence). This CDR3 is CASSIAAGGATEAFF. The CDR3 nucleotides read TGTGCCAGTAGTATAGCGGCAGGGGGCGCGACTGAAGCTTTCTTT.

The genes are TRBV18 and TRBJ1-3; weak D call: TRBD1 (6 bases). The CDR3 totals 13 residues. V lost 4 bases, J lost 4 bases, and 8 bases lay in between. CDR1 is KGHSH, CDR2 LQKENI, per germline. CDR3 in DNA: TGTGCCAGCTCACTAGACAGGGGAAACACCATATATTTT. The encoded protein is CASSLDRGNTIYF.

The chain joins TRBV7-8 to TRBJ1-4, with 7 bases identical to TRBD1. The V gene end was trimmed by 2 bases and the J gene end by 8 bases; junction bases not matched to a gene: 14. This CDR3 region has 17 residues. Germline CDR1 is SGHVS and CDR2 is FQNEAQ. The CDR3 DNA follows: TGTGCCAGCAGCTTAACCCCCAGCGACAGGGCCGGGGAAAAACTGTTTTTT. Translation gives CASSLTPSDRAGEKLFF.

The chain combines TRBV29-1 with TRBJ2-3, with 8 bases that match TRBD1. V lost 7 bases to trimming and J lost 2 bases; unmatched junction nucleotides: 2. There are 12 residues in the CDR3. From germline, CDR1 is SQVTM and CDR2 ANQGSEA. Here the CDR3 DNA reads TGCAGCGGGACAGGGTACACAGATACGCAGTATTTT. This gives the protein CSGTGYTDTQYF.

The rearrangement uses TRBV27 and TRBJ2-5; a possible D gene is TRBD2 (6 bases). The CDR3 loop spans 15 amino acids. V shed 5 bases and J shed 4 bases, with 17 bases lying between them. The germline CDR1 and CDR2 sequences are MNHEY and SMNVEV (reference sequence). For the CDR3, the DNA is TGTGCCAGCAGTCCCTCCACCGGGGGAAGAGAGACCCAGTACTTC. This encodes CASSPSTGGRETQYF.

V gene TRBV10-2 combines with J gene TRBJ2-7; perhaps TRBD2 as D (6 bases). V was shortened by 5 bases and J by 6 bases, with 14 bases between the two germline ends. Looked up from germline, CDR1 is WSHSY and CDR2 is SAAADI. The CDR3 is 13 residues long. The chain's CDR3 is CASSYGGSREQYF. In nucleotides, the CDR3 is TGCGCCAGCAGTTATGGAGGGTCCCGCGAGCAGTACTTC.

This chain links TRBV5-1 with TRBJ1-6, with TRBD1 identical over 8 bases. J was trimmed by 5 bases and V by 4 bases; bases with no gene match: 2. The V gene's germline CDR1 is SGHRS and CDR2 YFSETQ. The CDR3 is made up of 14 amino acids. DNA of the CDR3: TGCGCCAGCAGCCCGGACAGGGATAATTCACCCCTCCACTTT. Protein: CASSPDRDNSPLHF.

This chain uses TRBV7-3 with TRBJ1-2; 8 bases match TRBD1. CDR3 size: 13 residues. Germline V gene sequence: CDR1 SGHTA, CDR2 FQGTGA. J gave up 8 bases and V 5 bases, and 7 bases lay outside the gene matches. The CDR3 sequence: CASSQTGAAGYTF. The CDR3, as DNA: TGTGCCAGCAGCCAGACAGGGGCTGCGGGCTACACCTTC.

This sequence joins TRBV7-8 and TRBJ2-7; D is perhaps TRBD1 (6 bases). V was shortened by 7 bases and J by 2 bases, with 15 bases between the two germline ends. In germline, CDR1 is SGHVS, CDR2 FQNEAQ. The CDR3 is made up of 14 amino acids. CDR3 sequence reads: CASTKDRTAYEQYF. The CDR3 DNA reads TGTGCCAGCACAAAAGACAGGACTGCCTACGAGCAGTACTTC.

The genes are TRBV5-4 and TRBJ2-7; D may be TRBD1 (6 bases). The CDR3 contains 14 residues. V dropped 4 bases and J dropped 4 bases, with 15 bases sitting between them. CDR1 is SGHNT, CDR2 YYREEE, per germline (reference sequence). The CDR3 nucleotides are TGTGCCAGCAGCCTCTTGGGGGCCGTATACGAGCAGTACTTC. Translating gives CASSLLGAVYEQYF. Combining the CDR3 with reference TRBV5-4 and TRBJ2-7 gives the whole variable domain ETGVTQSPTHLIKTRGQQVTLRCSSQSGHNTVSWYQQALGQGPQFIFQYYREEENGRGNFPPRFSGLQFPNYSSELNVNALELDDSALYLCASSLLGAVYEQYFGPGTRLTVT.

The chain couples TRBV27 to TRBJ1-2, with D maybe TRBD1 (6 bases). CDR1 and CDR2 (germline): MNHEY, SMNVEV (reference sequence). This CDR3 contains 11 residues. V was shortened by 11 bases and J by 4 bases, with 11 bases between the two germline ends. Here the CDR3 reads CAARGSYGYTF. CDR3 sequence (DNA): TGTGCCGCCAGGGGCAGCTATGGCTACACCTTC.

The V call is TRBV2, the J call TRBJ2-3, with 10 positions matching TRBD1. Germline V lookup: CDR1 SNHLY, CDR2 FYNNEI. The trim removed 5 bases at V and 3 bases at J, leaving 8 bases unmatched. The CDR3 spans 16 residues. The DNA for the CDR3 is TGTGCCAGCAGTTCGAGGACAGGGGGATCAACAGATACGCAGTATTTT. This encodes CASSSRTGGSTDTQYF.

The chain uses TRBV6-6 and TRBJ2-3, with no clear D. The CDR3 is 13 residues long. Trimming shortened V by 3 bases and J by 3 bases, and 7 bases separated the two germline ends. Germline V CDR1 and CDR2: MNHNY, SVGAGI (reference sequence). CDR3 nucleotide sequence: TGTGCCAGCAGTTATTTCGCGACAGATACGCAGTATTTT. This codes for CASSYFATDTQYF.

The CDR3 DNA is TGTGCCAGCTCACCACTCGGACAGGGTGGGGGCTATGGCTACACCTTC. Translating gives CASSPLGQGGGYGYTF. The chain combines TRBV18 with TRBJ1-2, with 8 positions matching TRBD1. CDR1 and CDR2 from the germline V gene are KGHSH and LQKENI. V shed 1 base and J 4 bases; nucleotides not matched to a gene: 8. The CDR3 runs 16 residues.

V gene TRBV5-3 combines with J gene TRBJ2-5, with D tentatively TRBD2 (5 bases). TRBV5-3 is an open reading frame whose function is uncertain. The CDR3 contains 13 residues. V gave up 6 bases and J gave up 1 base, with 10 bases separating them. The CDR3 nucleotides are TGTGCCAGAACCGGGGTCCCCCAAGAGACCCAGTACTTC. This translates into CARTGVPQETQYF.

The chain employs TRBV9 and TRBJ1-2, with 8 bases lining up with TRBD1. With V trimmed by 5 bases and J by 7 bases, 4 bases remained unmatched. The CDR3 has 12 amino acids. CDR1 is SGDLS, CDR2 YYNGEE, per germline. CDR3 in DNA: TGTGCCAGCAGAGGTGACAGGGGTGGCTACACCTTC. Its translation: CASRGDRGGYTF.

The gene calls are TRBV5-1 and TRBJ1-2; 10 nucleotides agree with TRBD1. This CDR3 has 16 residues. Germline V gene sequence: CDR1 SGHRS, CDR2 YFSETQ. The junction had 2 bases not matched to a gene; V was cut back by 0 bases and J by 0 bases. DNA of the CDR3: TGCGCCAGCAGCTTGGGAGGGACAGGGGCTAACTATGGCTACACCTTC. Translated: CASSLGGTGANYGYTF.

The genes are TRBV28 and TRBJ2-5; 10 nucleotides line up with TRBD1. The CDR3 covers 16 residues. The germline V gene encodes CDR1 MDHEN and CDR2 SYDVKM. The V segment lost 6 bases and the J segment 1 base; nucleotides outside the gene matches: 8. The CDR3 nucleotides read TGTGCCAGCAGCTGGACAGGGGGGATAGTCCAAGAGACCCAGTACTTC. Its translation: CASSWTGGIVQETQYF.

The chain uses TRBV16 and TRBJ1-2, with TRBD1 matching over 9 bases. With 5 bases clipped from V and 3 bases from J, the junction kept 13 bases outside the gene matches. The CDR3 covers 17 residues. CDR1 and CDR2 from the germline V gene are KGHSY and FQNENV. CDR3 in amino acids: CASSVWDRVRADYGYTF. The CDR3 nucleotides read TGTGCCAGCAGCGTGTGGGACAGGGTTAGGGCGGACTATGGCTACACCTTC. Based on the CDR3 plus reference TRBV16 and TRBJ1-2, the full variable domain is GEEVAQTPKHLVRGEGQKAKLYCAPIKGHSYVFWYQQVLKNEFKFLISFQNENVFDETGMPKERFSAKCLPNSPCSLEIQATKLEDSAVYFCASSVWDRVRADYGYTFGSGTRLTVV.

The V gene is TRBV4-3, the J gene TRBJ1-2; D uncertain. CDR1 and CDR2 from the germline V gene are LGHNA and YSLEER. The CDR3 is 13 residues long. Deletions cut 1 base from V and 14 bases from J, with 17 bases between. The CDR3 region has the DNA TGCGCCAGCAGCCAAGGATTGGGCCAGCCGGGGACCTTC. Translating it yields CASSQGLGQPGTF.

The genes are TRBV28 and TRBJ2-2, with no clear D. Germline V lookup: CDR1 MDHEN, CDR2 SYDVKM. With 5 bases removed from V and 4 bases from J, the gap between germline ends came to 8 bases. The CDR3 is 13 residues long. In DNA form, the CDR3 reads TGTGCCAGCAGTAATAGTGGCACCGGGGAGCTGTTTTTT. Its translation: CASSNSGTGELFF. The full variable domain, with the rest looked up from reference TRBV28 and TRBJ2-2, is DVKVTQSSRYLVKRTGEKVFLECVQDMDHENMFWYRQDPGLGLRLIYFSYDVKMKEKGDIPEGYSVSREKKERFSLILESASTNQTSMYLCASSNSGTGELFFGEGSRLTVL.

This chain connects TRBV13 to TRBJ1-6; 7 nucleotides line up with TRBD1. The V gene end was trimmed by 1 base and the J gene end by 7 bases; junction bases not matched to a gene: 1. Looked up from germline, CDR1 is PRHDT and CDR2 is FYEKMQ (reference sequence). The CDR3 is 14 residues long. Written as DNA, the CDR3 is TGTGCCAGCAGCTTAGTACAGGGGAATTCACCCCTCCACTTT. It yields the protein CASSLVQGNSPLHF.

This rearrangement joins TRBV4-1 to TRBJ2-3, with TRBD1 matching over 10 bases. Germline V gene sequence: CDR1 MGHRA, CDR2 YSYEKL. The CDR3 sequence is 18 residues long. With 0 bases clipped from V and 4 bases from J, the junction kept 10 bases outside the gene matches. CDR3 DNA sequence: TGCGCCAGCAGCCAAGAAGGGTGGGAGACAGGGGGCGCAGATACGCAGTATTTT. Its translation: CASSQEGWETGGADTQYF.